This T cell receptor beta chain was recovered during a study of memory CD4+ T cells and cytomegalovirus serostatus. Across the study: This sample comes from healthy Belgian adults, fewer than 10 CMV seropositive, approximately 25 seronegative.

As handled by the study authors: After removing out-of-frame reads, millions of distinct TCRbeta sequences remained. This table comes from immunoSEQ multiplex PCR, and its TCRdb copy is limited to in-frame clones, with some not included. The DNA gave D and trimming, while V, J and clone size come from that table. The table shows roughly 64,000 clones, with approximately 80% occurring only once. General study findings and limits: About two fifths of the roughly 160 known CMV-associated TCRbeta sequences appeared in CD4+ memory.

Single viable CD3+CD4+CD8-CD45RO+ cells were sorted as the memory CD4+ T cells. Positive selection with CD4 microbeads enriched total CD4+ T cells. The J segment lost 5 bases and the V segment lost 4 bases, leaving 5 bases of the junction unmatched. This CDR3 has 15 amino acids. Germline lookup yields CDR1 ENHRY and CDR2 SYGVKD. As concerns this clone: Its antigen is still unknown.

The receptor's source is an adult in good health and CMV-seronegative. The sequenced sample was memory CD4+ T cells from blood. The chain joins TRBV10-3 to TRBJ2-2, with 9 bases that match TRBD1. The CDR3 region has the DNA TGTGCCATCAGTGCGGGGACAGGGTGGACCGGGGAGCTGTTTTTT. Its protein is CAISAGTGWTGELFF.